This is a list of T cell receptor beta chains from one sample in a study of cytomegalovirus exposure and HLA in healthy donors. Sequencing used immunoSEQ multiplex PCR; TCRdb keeps in-frame clones, though not all of them. The sample lists approximately 88,000 clones, about 96% occurring once. Sequencing input: PBMCs. The receptor set was obtained from a woman between 18 and 29 years old in good health and CMV-seronegative. The CDR3 runs from the conserved cysteine through the conserved F or W. A D gene is named only where the DNA matches it firmly. Part of the rows lack a size; the others show once, few, many or a class for expanded clones.

-,TRBJ2-3,-,TRBV2,TGTGCCAGCAGTGAAGCCCATTTTAGCACAGATACGCAGTATTTT,CASSEAHFSTDTQYF
-,TRBJ2-4,-,TRBV5-1,TGCGCCAGCAGCGCCCGGGTAGTCAAAAACATTCAGTACTTC,CASSARVVKNIQYF
TRBD2,TRBJ2-7,-,TRBV14,TGTGCCAGCAGCTACGGCGGGAGTTTCTACGAGCAGTACTTC,CASSYGGSFYEQYF
-,TRBJ2-1,-,TRBV29-1,TGCAGCGTTGAGGGAGGTGTTGAGCAGTTCTTC,CSVEGGVEQFF
TRBD1,TRBJ1-1,-,TRBV18,TGTGCCAGCTCACCAGATGACAGGGGCCCGAACACTGAAGCTTTCTTT,CASSPDDRGPNTEAFF
TRBD2,TRBJ2-5,-,TRBV5-4,TGTGCCAGCAGCTTGGTGACTAGCGGCGAAGAGACCCAGTACTTC,CASSLVTSGEETQYF
-,TRBJ1-5,-,TRBV7-8,TGTGCCAGCAGCTTTTCCGGGAGTAGCAATCAGCCCCAGCATTTT,CASSFSGSSNQPQHF
-,TRBJ1-2,-,TRBV30,TGTGCCTGCACAGGGTCAACCTATGGCTACACCTTC,CACTGSTYGYTF
TRBD2,TRBJ2-3,-,TRBV11-2,TGTGCCAGCAGCCCGGGACTAGAAAAGAATACGCAGTATTTT,CASSPGLEKNTQYF
TRBD2,TRBJ2-3,once,TRBV28,TGTGCCAGCAGCGGGACTAGCGCGACCCCATTTGCGCAGTATTTT,CASSGTSATPFAQYF
-,TRBJ2-1,once,TRBV30,TGTGCCTGGAGTGTTGAAGATACTTCCTACAATGAGCAGTTCTTC,CAWSVEDTSYNEQFF